The sequence of this TCR beta chain was determined in a study of T-cell reconstitution after alpha-beta-depleted transplantation in children. The ends were cut back, 4 bases at V and 0 bases at J, with 7 bases in the middle. CDR3 length: 14 residues. For TCRbeta, the library was prepared with unique molecular identifiers. Via MiXCR, TCRdb re-called the PCR reads, giving one row per CDR3 protein. The data show some 600,000 distinct CDR3 sequences, roughly 17% seen once. The V and J genes are TRBV12-3 or TRBV12-4 and TRBJ1-3; the D is unclear. Specimen: PBMCs from the stem cell graft donor, collected from the stem cell graft. The source of this sequence is a human donor who donated a stem cell graft to a child with acute myeloid leukemia. CDR3 sequence reads: CASSSPLSGNTIYF. For the CDR3, the DNA is TGTGCCAGCAGTTCTCCGCTCTCTGGAAACACCATATATTTT.